The present entry profiles one T cell receptor beta chain with its context. What it recognizes is unknown. The method was immunoSEQ multiplex PCR; TCRdb's version includes in-frame clones alone and lacks a portion of them. The sample contains just over 20,000 clones, 70% to 90% of which appear only once. The sample comes from a study of T cells in localized non-small cell lung cancer. Study-level results: Longer survival (overall) was linked to higher T cell density in blood. T cell clonality was highest in uninvolved adjacent lung, above tumor.

Germline CDR1 and CDR2: SGDLS and YYNGEE. This CDR3 is 15 amino acids long. Trimming left V 0 bases short and J 8 bases short, with 15 bases between. The sample consisted of PBMCs, taken before any cancer treatment. The sequence was obtained from a woman aged 40-69 years with stage II squamous cell lung carcinoma. The chain recombines TRBV9 with TRBJ2-1, with D perhaps being TRBD1 or TRBD2 (5 bases each). In nucleotides, the CDR3 is TGTGCCAGCAGCGTAGGGGACGCGACTTATTATGAGCAGTTCTTC. This gives the protein CASSVGDATYYEQFF.